One and the same sample provided the 6 T cell receptor beta chains below, sequenced in a study of PD-1 blockade in classical Hodgkin lymphoma. TCRdb's table, derived via immunoSEQ multiplex PCR, lists solely in-frame clones and lacks some. The table records about 25,000 clones, about 89% of them present only once. Regarding time point: newly diagnosed, previously untreated cHL patient sample. Magnetic depletion of unwanted cells isolated CD4+ T cells from thawed PBMCs. The specimen was CD4+ T cells from blood. Receptors were obtained from a human donor with classical Hodgkin lymphoma.

This chain links TRBV5-1 with TRBJ1-6; the match to TRBD1 covers 7 bases. Looked up from germline, CDR1 is SGHRS and CDR2 is YFSETQ. This CDR3 has 15 amino acids. Trimming removed 3 bases from V and 5 bases from J; junction bases left unmatched: 5. The CDR3 spells CASSSTGLDNSPLHF. CDR3 in DNA: TGCGCCAGCAGCTCGACAGGGTTGGATAATTCACCCCTCCACTTT. Full variable domain (remainder filled in from reference TRBV5-1 and TRBJ1-6): KAGVTQTPRYLIKTRGQQVTLSCSPISGHRSVSWYQQTPGQGLQFLFEYFSETQRNKGNFPGRFSGRQFSNSRSEMNVSTLELGDSALYLCASSSTGLDNSPLHFGNGTRLTVT.

The chain combines TRBV19 with TRBJ2-7, with 7 positions matching TRBD1. The CDR3 has 12 residues. The junction had 2 bases not matched to a gene; V was cut back by 5 bases and J by 4 bases. The germline CDR1 and CDR2 sequences are LNHDA and SQIVND (reference sequence). CDR3 sequence (DNA): TGTGCCAGTAGTGGGACAGAATACGAGCAGTACTTC. Protein product: CASSGTEYEQYF.

This clone was seen once. V usage is TRBV2 and J usage is TRBJ1-2, with TRBD1 matching over 12 bases. Trimming at V came to 6 bases and at J to 4 bases, leaving 3 bases not matched to a gene. Germline CDR1 and CDR2: SNHLY and FYNNEI. This CDR3 contains 14 residues. CDR3 sequence: CASRGTGGFYGYTF. Written as DNA, the CDR3 is TGTGCCAGCAGAGGGACAGGGGGCTTCTATGGCTACACCTTC.

The chain has TRBV7-2 and TRBJ2-5; tentative D call: TRBD2 (6 bases). The CDR3 covers 15 residues. The germline CDR1 and CDR2 sequences are SGHTA and FQGNSA. The ends were cut back, 2 bases at V and 2 bases at J, with 12 bases in the middle. The CDR3 DNA follows: TGTGCCAGCAGCTTATTCCAAAGCGGGCAAGAGACCCAGTACTTC. Translation: CASSLFQSGQETQYF.

This clone was picked up one time. The chain couples TRBV4-3 to TRBJ2-6; D is unclear. The length of the CDR3 is 17 residues. In germline, CDR1 is LGHNA, CDR2 YSLEER. V lost 4 bases and J 0 bases, leaving 13 bases between the germline ends. CDR3 region: CASSRALVFSGANVLTF. In nucleotides, the CDR3 is TGCGCCAGCAGCCGTGCCTTAGTTTTCTCTGGGGCCAACGTCCTGACTTTC.

The genes are TRBV7-2 and TRBJ2-7, with unresolved D. The CDR3 has 13 amino acids. V gave up 0 bases and J gave up 6 bases, with 9 bases separating them. In germline, CDR1 is SGHTA, CDR2 FQGNSA. The CDR3 spells CASSLAPLGEQYF. The CDR3 DNA reads TGTGCCAGCAGCTTAGCCCCCCTTGGCGAGCAGTACTTC.